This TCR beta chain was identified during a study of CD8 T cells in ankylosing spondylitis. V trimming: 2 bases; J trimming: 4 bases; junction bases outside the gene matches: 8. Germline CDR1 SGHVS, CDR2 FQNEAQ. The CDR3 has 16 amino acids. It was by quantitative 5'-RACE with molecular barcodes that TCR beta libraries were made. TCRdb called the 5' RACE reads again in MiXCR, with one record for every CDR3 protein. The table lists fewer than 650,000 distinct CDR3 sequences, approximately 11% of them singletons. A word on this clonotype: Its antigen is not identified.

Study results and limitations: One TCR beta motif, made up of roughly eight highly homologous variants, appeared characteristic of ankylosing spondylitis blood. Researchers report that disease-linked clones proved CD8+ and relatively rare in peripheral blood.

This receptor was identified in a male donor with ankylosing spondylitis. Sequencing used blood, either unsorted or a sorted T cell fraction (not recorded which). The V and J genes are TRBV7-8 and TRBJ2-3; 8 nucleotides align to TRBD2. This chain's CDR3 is CASSLRREDVSDTQYF. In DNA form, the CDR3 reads TGTGCCAGCAGCTTAAGGCGGGAGGACGTCTCAGATACGCAGTATTTT.